This TCR beta chain was found in a study of CD8+ T cells in alopecia areata. Study-level findings and limits: On tofacitinib, scalp clonality and expanded CD8+ clones among top 100 fell significantly. While tofacitinib was given, many expanded lesional clones persisted in scalp and blood.

Germline V gives CDR1 MNHEY, CDR2 SMNVEV (reference sequence). V was cut by 2 bases and J by 4 bases, with 4 bases left in between. CDR3 length equals 12 residues. cDNA prepared by RNA extraction and subsequent reverse transcription served as the template for sequencing. Only in-frame clones appear in the TCRdb table, and some are missing; sequencing was by immunoSEQ multiplex PCR. Of about 99,000 clones in the sample, 80% to 90% were seen once. With regard to this clone: Antigen unknown.

Regarding treatment: oral pan-JAK inhibitor, 5-10 mg twice daily. Sequenced here: CD8+ T cells sorted from blood, sampled around week 30, from a patient treated with tofacitinib. This receptor was taken from a human donor with alopecia areata. The genes are TRBV27 and TRBJ2-3, with D unclear. CDR3 in DNA: TGTGCCAGCAGTTTACCGGCAGATACGCAGTATTTT. Its translation is CASSLPADTQYF.